Presented here are 24 T cell receptor beta chains from one specimen sequenced in a study of blood T cell repertoires in COVID-19. The repertoire was sequenced with immunoSEQ multiplex PCR; TCRdb's copy has only in-frame clones and lacks some. This table holds around 250,000 clones, 85% to 90% found once. Sequencing was performed on PBMCs or T cells enriched from blood (not recorded which). These receptors were taken from a man aged 45-60 years who had been exposed to COVID-19.

The chain uses TRBV20-1 and TRBJ1-5; D ambiguous. Trimming removed 3 bases at V and 9 bases at J, with 15 bases between. This CDR3 contains 13 residues. The germline V gene has CDR1 DFQATT and CDR2 SNEGSKA (reference sequence). CDR3 DNA sequence: TGCAGTGCTAGTTACGTAACCGAGGCGCCCCAGCATTTT. The encoded protein is CSASYVTEAPQHF.

V and J are TRBV9 and TRBJ1-5; the D gene is possibly TRBD1 (6 bases). This CDR3 has 14 amino acids. Trimming stripped 0 bases from V and 7 bases from J, with 11 bases between. Germline V gives CDR1 SGDLS, CDR2 YYNGEE. CDR3 DNA: TGTGCCAGCAGCGTAGACGCAGGGGCCCAGCCCCAGCATTTT. Amino acid sequence: CASSVDAGAQPQHF. Full variable domain (remainder filled in from reference TRBV9 and TRBJ1-5): DSGVTQTPKHLITATGQRVTLRCSPRSGDLSVYWYQQSLDQGLQFLIQYYNGEERAKGNILERFSAQQFPDLHSELNLSSLELGDSALYFCASSVDAGAQPQHFGDGTRLSIL.

This clone was seen more than once but under ten times. The DNA of the CDR3 is TGTGCCAGCAGCCCGACAGGGTATGGCTACACCTTC. Translation: CASSPTGYGYTF. V and J are TRBV5-4 and TRBJ1-2; 7 nucleotides align to TRBD1. The CDR3 contains 12 residues. The J segment lost 5 bases and the V segment lost 4 bases, leaving 2 bases of the junction unmatched. Germline CDR1 is SGHNT and CDR2 is YYREEE (reference sequence).

J is TRBJ2-7 and V is TRBV21-1; TRBD2, the D gene given by the table, was not confirmed from the DNA. TRBV21-1 is termed a pseudogene. This CDR3 region has 18 residues. The DNA for the CDR3 is TGTGCCAGCAGCAAAGCGGGGGGACTAGCGGGAAGCTCCTACGAGCAGTACGTC. Amino acid sequence: CASSKAGGLAGSSYEQYV.

This clone was detected only once. V gene TRBV25-1 combines with J gene TRBJ1-2; D uncertain. Germline-derived CDR1 and CDR2 are MGHDK and SYGVNS. V was pared by 3 bases and J by 8 bases, with 7 bases between. The CDR3 runs 11 residues. The DNA of the CDR3 is TGTGCCAGCAGTGAGGGAGGAGGCTACACCTTC. Its translation is CASSEGGGYTF.

The rearrangement links TRBV30 to TRBJ2-2; TRBD2 agrees at 7 bases. Germline lookup yields CDR1 GTSNPN and CDR2 SVGIG (reference sequence). CDR3 size: 16 residues. V lost 2 bases and J lost 6; bases outside the gene matches: 12. This CDR3 is CAWSPLMREWAGELFF. CDR3 sequence (DNA): TGTGCCTGGAGTCCCCTAATGCGGGAGTGGGCCGGGGAGCTGTTTTTT.

V usage is TRBV4-2 and J usage is TRBJ1-2; 9 nucleotides match TRBD1. Germline trimming cut 0 bases from V and 13 bases from J; bases unmatched to any gene: 6. CDR3 length: 13 residues. CDR1 and CDR2 from the germline V gene are LGHNA and YNFKEQ. In DNA form, the CDR3 reads TGTGCCAGCAGCCAAGAGGGACAGGGACAATGCACCTTC. This gives the protein CASSQEGQGQCTF.

The V call is TRBV4-1, the J call TRBJ1-2; the D is unclear. V was clipped by 1 base and J by 2 bases, with 8 bases between them. The germline gives CDR1 MGHRA, CDR2 YSYEKL. This CDR3 has 14 amino acids. CDR3 coding DNA: TGCGCCAGCAGCCAAGTATATTCGAACTATGGCTACACCTTC. Its protein is CASSQVYSNYGYTF.

The V and J genes are TRBV27 and TRBJ1-1; TRBD1 might be the D (5 bases). The CDR3 is made up of 13 amino acids. V lost 8 bases and J lost 3, with 13 bases in between. The germline gives CDR1 MNHEY, CDR2 SMNVEV (reference sequence). CDR3 protein: CASHGQGDTEAFF. The CDR3, as DNA: TGTGCCAGCCATGGACAAGGGGACACTGAAGCTTTCTTT.

The chain carries TRBV7-2 and TRBJ2-7; D uncertain. Trimming pared 0 bases from V and 1 base from J, leaving 7 bases between. Looked up from germline, CDR1 is SGHTA and CDR2 is FQGNSA. The CDR3 is 14 residues long. The CDR3 here is CASSLAGLSYEQYF. CDR3 sequence (DNA): TGTGCCAGCAGCTTAGCTGGGCTTTCCTACGAGCAGTACTTC.

V and J are TRBV7-9 and TRBJ1-1; 9 bases match TRBD1. The V segment lost 5 bases and the J segment 7 bases; nucleotides outside the gene matches: 5. Germline CDR1 and CDR2: SEHNR and FQNEAQ (reference sequence). The CDR3 length is 13 residues. The chain's CDR3 is CASSRRQGDEAFF. DNA of the CDR3: TGTGCCAGCAGCCGACGACAGGGGGATGAAGCTTTCTTT. Looking up the rest from reference TRBV7-9 and TRBJ1-1 gives the full variable domain: DTGVSQNPRHKITKRGQNVTFRCDPISEHNRLYWYRQTLGQGPEFLTYFQNEAQLEKSRLLSDRFSAERPKGSFSTLEIQRTEQGDSAMYLCASSRRQGDEAFFGQGTRLTVV.

V gene TRBV27 combines with J gene TRBJ1-5, with 9 bases matching TRBD1. The CDR3 length is 16 residues. Germline values: CDR1 MNHEY, CDR2 SMNVEV (reference sequence). With V trimmed by 6 bases and J by 0 bases, 6 bases remained unmatched. The CDR3 DNA sequence: TGTGCCAGCAGGGGACAGGGACTTTATAGCAATCAGCCCCAGCATTTT. Encoded protein: CASRGQGLYSNQPQHF.

This clone has only one observation. V usage is TRBV7-9 and J usage is TRBJ2-7; 11 positions match TRBD1. J lost 6 bases, V lost 3 bases, and 4 bases had no gene match. Germline loops: CDR1 SEHNR, CDR2 FQNEAQ (reference sequence). This CDR3 has 14 residues. The DNA of the CDR3 is TGTGCCAGCAGCTTCACCGGGACAGGGGGCGAGCAGTACTTC. As protein: CASSFTGTGGEQYF.

The J gene is TRBJ1-2, the V gene TRBV6-4, with 9 bases lining up with TRBD1. CDR1 MRHNA and CDR2 SNTAGT come from the germline V gene. With V trimmed by 5 bases and J by 6 bases, 7 bases remained unmatched. There are 14 residues in the CDR3. Written as DNA, the CDR3 is TGTGCCAGCAGTAACAGGGGGCTAGAAAATGGCTACACCTTC. Translating it yields CASSNRGLENGYTF.

This chain uses TRBV7-3 with TRBJ1-5, with unresolved D. This CDR3 spans 13 amino acids. Germline V gene data show CDR1 as SGHTA and CDR2 as FQGTGA. V gave up 5 bases and J gave up 4 bases, with 9 bases separating them. In DNA form, the CDR3 reads TGTGCCAGCAGCCCTAGCCCGAATCAGCCCCAGCATTTT. It codes for CASSPSPNQPQHF.

This chain connects TRBV11-2 to TRBJ2-3, with TRBD1 matching over 10 bases. Per the germline V gene, CDR1 is SGHAT and CDR2 is FQNNGV. The junction had 4 bases not matched to a gene; V was cut back by 6 bases and J by 1 base. The CDR3 runs 15 residues. The CDR3 region is CASSSGQGGTDTQYF. CDR3 sequence (DNA): TGTGCCAGCAGTTCCGGACAGGGGGGCACAGATACGCAGTATTTT.

The rearrangement links TRBV5-1 to TRBJ1-4; D is uncertain. There are 13 residues in the CDR3. CDR1 is SGHRS, CDR2 YFSETQ, per germline. The V end was cut by 4 bases, the J end by 7 bases, with 11 bases between. DNA for the CDR3: TGCGCCAGCAGCCGGGATTTGGGTGAAAAACTGTTTTTT. Translated: CASSRDLGEKLFF.

The chain couples TRBV30 to TRBJ2-1; 13 bases are shared with TRBD2. Germline values: CDR1 GTSNPN, CDR2 SVGIG (reference sequence). The CDR3 loop spans 15 amino acids. V lost 5 bases to trimming and J lost 5 bases; unmatched junction nucleotides: 6. CDR3 loop: CAWEPGTSGNNEQFF. CDR3 DNA: TGTGCCTGGGAACCCGGGACTAGCGGGAACAATGAGCAGTTCTTC.

This sequence joins TRBV6-5 and TRBJ2-7; 10 bases line up with TRBD2. Germline lookup yields CDR1 MNHEY and CDR2 SVGAGI. V lost 4 bases and J lost 6; bases outside the gene matches: 3. The CDR3 length is 13 residues. The CDR3 coding sequence is TGTGCCAGCAGTTTACTAGCGGGGTCCGAGCAGTACTTC. Protein sequence: CASSLLAGSEQYF.

This rearrangement joins TRBV5-1 to TRBJ1-2; a possible D gene is TRBD1 (6 bases). CDR3 length equals 15 residues. The V gene lost 2 bases and the J gene lost 7 bases, with 18 bases spanning the gap. Looked up from germline, CDR1 is SGHRS and CDR2 is YFSETQ. CDR3 in DNA: TGCGCCAGCAGCTTTACACCACAGGGAGGGGTTGGCTACACCTTC. Its protein product is CASSFTPQGGVGYTF.

The chain carries TRBV7-2 and TRBJ1-2, with TRBD1 matching 7 bases. Germline-derived CDR1 and CDR2 are SGHTA and FQGNSA. This CDR3 spans 14 amino acids. The junction had 4 bases not matched to a gene; V was cut back by 4 bases and J by 2 bases. The CDR3 loop reads CASSSGQPNYGYTF. In DNA, the CDR3 is TGTGCCAGCAGCTCGGGACAGCCCAACTATGGCTACACCTTC.

V usage is TRBV28 and J usage is TRBJ2-2; TRBD2 agrees at 7 bases. Germline lookup yields CDR1 MDHEN and CDR2 SYDVKM. CDR3 length: 12 amino acids. J lost 6 bases, V lost 5 bases, and 0 bases had no gene match. The CDR3 nucleotides read TGTGCCAGCAGTAGCGGGGCCGGGGAGCTGTTTTTT. Amino acid sequence: CASSSGAGELFF.

The V and J genes are TRBV27 and TRBJ1-5; D is ambiguous. From germline, CDR1 is MNHEY and CDR2 SMNVEV (reference sequence). V gave up 5 bases and J gave up 5 bases, with 19 bases separating them. This CDR3 contains 16 residues. In nucleotides, the CDR3 is TGTGCCAGCAGTACTAGGACCCTACCCCCTTATCAGCCCCAGCATTTT. It encodes CASSTRTLPPYQPQHF.

The chain combines TRBV5-5 with TRBJ2-7; D perhaps matches TRBD1 (5 bases). The germline gives CDR1 SGHKS, CDR2 YYEKEE (reference sequence). The CDR3 spans 14 residues. Trimming shortened V by 0 bases and J by 3 bases, and 10 bases separated the two germline ends. CDR3 nucleotides: TGTGCCAGCAGCTTGGGGGGCAGTTACTACGAGCAGTACTTC. Translated: CASSLGGSYYEQYF.